This T cell receptor beta chain originates from a study of T cells in Graves' hyperthyroidism and ophthalmopathy. Study observations and caveats: Ophthalmopathy was model-predicted a median about 7.1 months pre-onset.

Concerning this clonotype: What it binds is not known. At one of its ends the junction is not consistent with the germline gene, which may arise from a read error.

Patients aged 18 to 65 with hyperthyroidism were newly diagnosed, with duration under 2 months. Lactation, pregnancy, other autoimmune disease or uncontrolled infection excluded patients. PBMCs came from more than 9 ml fresh peripheral blood. The V gene's germline CDR1 is SQVTM and CDR2 ANQGSEA. The length of the CDR3 is 16 residues. The CDR3 regions of TCR beta were amplified from RNA transcripts. HTBI primers were the set used in a first-round RT-PCR of the TCR CDR3. TCRdb re-derived calls from the multiplex PCR reads in MiXCR, one entry per CDR3 protein. The table shows around 520,000 distinct CDR3 sequences, with around an eighth occurring only once.

The V call is TRBV29-1, the J call TRBJ2-7, with 8 bases identical to TRBD2. The origin of this receptor is a woman between 18 and 30 years old with Graves' hyperthyroidism. Sequenced: blood. CDR3 sequence (DNA): TGTAGCGTTGATAGCCTTCAGGGTGCGGGGGGCTACGAGCAGTACTTC. Encoded protein: CSVDSLQGAGGYEQYF.